This T cell receptor beta chain was captured in a study of siplizumab effects on memory and regulatory T cells. For every sample, about 10^5 TCR templates were assayed. Sequencing used immunoSEQ multiplex PCR; TCRdb keeps in-frame clones, though not all of them. Counted here are 40,000 to 45,000 clones, about 89% occurring once; the ten biggest clones make up around 0.25%. Trimming removed 1 base from V and 2 bases from J; junction bases left unmatched: 6. Germline-derived CDR1 and CDR2 are SGHRS and YFSETQ. This CDR3 is 15 amino acids long. A note on this clone: Its antigen remains unidentified.

Study observations and caveats: The naive T cell population seemed more diverse than memory cells and seemed a major contributor to the alloresponse. Siplizumab significantly lowered the alloreactive sequences that could be traced to unstimulated CD4+ memory cells.

In a few donor pairs, unstimulated naive, memory, effector memory and TEMRA subsets were sequenced. The V and J genes are TRBV5-1 and TRBJ2-7; 7 nucleotides align to TRBD1. The sequence came from a human donor in good health. Material: naive CD4+ T cells sorted from blood. The CDR3 loop is CASSLTGAHTYEQYF. In DNA form, the CDR3 reads TGCGCCAGCAGCTTGACAGGGGCGCATACCTACGAGCAGTACTTC.